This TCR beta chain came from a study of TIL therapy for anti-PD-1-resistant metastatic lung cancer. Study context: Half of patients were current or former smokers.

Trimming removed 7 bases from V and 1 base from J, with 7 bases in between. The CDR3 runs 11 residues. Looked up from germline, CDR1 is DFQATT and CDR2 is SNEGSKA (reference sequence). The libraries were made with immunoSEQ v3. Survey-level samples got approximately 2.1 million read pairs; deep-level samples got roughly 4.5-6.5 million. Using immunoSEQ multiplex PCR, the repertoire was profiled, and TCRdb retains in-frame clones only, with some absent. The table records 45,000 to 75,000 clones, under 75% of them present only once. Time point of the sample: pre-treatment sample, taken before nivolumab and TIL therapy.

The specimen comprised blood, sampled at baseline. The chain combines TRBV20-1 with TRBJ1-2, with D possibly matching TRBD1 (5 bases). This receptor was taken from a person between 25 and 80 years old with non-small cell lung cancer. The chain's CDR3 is CSGGDNYGYTF. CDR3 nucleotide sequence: TGCAGTGGAGGGGATAACTATGGCTACACCTTC.